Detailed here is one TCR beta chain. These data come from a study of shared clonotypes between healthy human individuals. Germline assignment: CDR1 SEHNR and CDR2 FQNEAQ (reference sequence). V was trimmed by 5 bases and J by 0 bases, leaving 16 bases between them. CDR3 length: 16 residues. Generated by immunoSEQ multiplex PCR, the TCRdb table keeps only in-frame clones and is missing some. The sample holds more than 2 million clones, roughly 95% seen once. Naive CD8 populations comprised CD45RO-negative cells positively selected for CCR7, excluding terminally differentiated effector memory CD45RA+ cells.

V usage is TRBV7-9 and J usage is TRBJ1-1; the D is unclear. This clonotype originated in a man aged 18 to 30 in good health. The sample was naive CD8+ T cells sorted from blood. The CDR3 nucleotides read TGTGCCAGCAGCCCTACATACGCCCTCATGAACACTGAAGCTTTCTTT. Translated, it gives CASSPTYALMNTEAFF.